Listed below are T cell receptor beta chains from one sample, sequenced in a study of spatial heterogeneity in lung cancer. TCRdb ran MiXCR on the 5' RACE reads and lists one entry per CDR3 protein. The sample consists of about 50,000 distinct CDR3 sequences, about 7.6% of them appearing once. Sequenced here: PBMCs, sampled at surgery. These receptors came from a female donor with early-stage non-small cell lung cancer. Each CDR3 is given with its conserved first and last residue. A D gene is named only where the DNA matches it firmly. The size field is filled for only some rows; it gives once, few, many or a size class.

NA,NA,TRBJ1-4,TRBV4-3,CASSQETGSAQGKLFF,TGCGCCAGCAGCCAAGAGACGGGCAGCGCTCAGGGAAAACTGTTTTTT
few,NA,TRBJ1-1,TRBV6-5,CASSYSRRDEAFF,TGTGCCAGCAGTTACTCGAGAAGGGATGAAGCTTTCTTT
many,NA,TRBJ1-5,TRBV6-1,CASRLQGSNQPQHF,TGTGCCAGCAGGCTACAGGGTAGCAATCAGCCCCAGCATTTT
NA,TRBD2,TRBJ2-3,TRBV5-1,CASSSWTSGADTQYF,TGCGCCAGCAGCTCCTGGACTAGCGGTGCAGATACGCAGTATTTT
many,TRBD2,TRBJ2-7,TRBV20-1,CSASGLAGELQYF,TGCAGTGCTAGCGGGCTAGCGGGGGAATTACAGTACTTC
many,TRBD1,TRBJ1-1,TRBV5-1,CASSLDRGATEAFF,TGCGCCAGCAGCTTGGACAGGGGAGCCACTGAAGCTTTCTTT
NA,NA,TRBJ2-7,TRBV2,CASRGYEQYF,TGTGCCAGCAGGGGGTACGAGCAGTACTTC
few,NA,TRBJ1-2,TRBV3-1,CASSHRGGSEGYTF,TGTGCCAGCAGCCACCGGGGCGGCTCGGAAGGCTACACCTTC
many,NA,TRBJ2-7,TRBV20-1,CSARSVSYEQYF,TGCAGTGCCAGGAGCGTTAGTTACGAGCAGTACTTC
few,NA,TRBJ2-5,TRBV20-1,CSARDIRGLAQETQYF,TGCAGTGCTAGAGATATTAGGGGTTTGGCACAAGAGACCCAGTACTTC
NA,NA,TRBJ2-5,TRBV6-6,CASSWSGGPQETQYF,TGTGCCAGCAGCTGGTCAGGGGGGCCCCAAGAGACCCAGTACTTC
NA,TRBD1,TRBJ2-7,TRBV4-1,CASSLTGGDEQYF,TGCGCCAGCAGCCTGACAGGGGGAGACGAGCAGTACTTC
many,NA,TRBJ1-1,TRBV4-3,CASSQEWDSSVGTEAFF,TGCGCCAGCAGCCAAGAATGGGACTCTTCGGTGGGCACTGAAGCTTTCTTT
few,NA,TRBJ1-2,TRBV6-5,CASSLVGQSYNYGYTF,TGTGCCAGCAGCCTCGTGGGGCAATCGTATAACTATGGCTACACCTTC
NA,NA,TRBJ1-1,TRBV7-9,CASSLDGTGNTEAFF,TGTGCCAGCAGCTTAGACGGCACCGGTAACACTGAAGCTTTCTTT
many,NA,TRBJ1-1,TRBV2,CASSGSGVGTEAFF,TGTGCCAGCAGTGGTTCGGGGGTTGGCACTGAAGCTTTCTTT
many,NA,TRBJ2-7,TRBV4-2,CASSQPLTVPYEQYF,TGTGCCAGCAGCCAACCATTGACAGTCCCCTACGAGCAGTACTTC
few,NA,TRBJ2-3,TRBV5-6,CASSRGAPGQDTQYF,TGTGCCAGCAGCCGGGGGGCTCCAGGACAAGATACGCAGTATTTT
few,NA,TRBJ2-7,TRBV6-5,CASSYRSLPYEQYF,TGTGCCAGCAGTTACCGGTCACTGCCCTACGAGCAGTACTTC
NA,TRBD1,TRBJ1-2,TRBV19,CASQQGVNYGYTF,TGTGCCAGCCAGCAGGGGGTGAACTATGGCTACACCTTC
few,NA,TRBJ2-1,TRBV2,CAGSAWGGAGEQFF,TGTGCCGGGTCAGCTTGGGGCGGGGCCGGTGAGCAGTTCTTC
NA,TRBD2,TRBJ2-5,TRBV27,CASSRGLAGRETQYF,TGTGCCAGCAGTCGGGGACTAGCGGGGCGAGAGACCCAGTACTTC
few,NA,TRBJ2-3,TRBV21-1,CASSKVEGRADTQYF,TGTGCCAGCAGCAAAGTAGAGGGCAGGGCAGATACGCAGTATTTT
many,TRBD1,TRBJ2-7,TRBV5-1,CASSWEPQTDRGAHEQYF,TGCGCCAGCAGCTGGGAACCCCAGACGGACAGGGGAGCCCACGAGCAGTACTTC
many,NA,TRBJ2-1,TRBV6-2/TRBV6-3,CASRAYNEQFF,TGTGCCAGCAGAGCTTACAATGAGCAGTTCTTC
many,NA,TRBJ1-6,TRBV28,CASSIVGGSPLHF,TGTGCCAGCAGTATCGTTGGTGGTTCACCCCTCCACTTT
NA,NA,TRBJ2-3,TRBV18,CASSVTRGSTDTQYF,TGTGCCAGCTCGGTCACCAGGGGAAGCACAGATACGCAGTATTTT
few,NA,TRBJ2-2,TRBV19,CASSHYPGELFF,TGTGCCAGTAGCCACTATCCCGGGGAGCTGTTTTTT
few,TRBD2,TRBJ2-3,TRBV5-8,CASSQGLAGEYTDTQYF,TGTGCCAGCAGCCAGGGACTAGCGGGGGAGTACACAGATACGCAGTATTTT
NA,NA,TRBJ2-7,TRBV21-1,CASSKQLAGGPYEQYF,TGTGCCAGCAGCAAACAGCTAGCGGGGGGTCCCTACGAGCAGTACTTC
few,TRBD2,TRBJ2-1,TRBV4-1,CASSQDWVSGSYNEQFF,TGCGCCAGCAGCCAAGATTGGGTTAGCGGGAGCTACAATGAGCAGTTCTTC
many,NA,TRBJ1-1,TRBV20-1,CSARARAGTEAFF,TGCAGTGCTAGAGCCAGGGCTGGGACTGAAGCTTTCTTT
NA,NA,TRBJ1-4,TRBV7-9,CASSFGGQRNEKLFF,TGTGCCAGCAGCTTCGGCGGGCAAAGAAATGAAAAACTGTTTTTT
NA,NA,TRBJ1-1,TRBV6-2/TRBV6-3,CASRQGNTEAFF,TGTGCCAGCAGACAGGGGAACACTGAAGCTTTCTTT
few,NA,TRBJ2-4,TRBV30,CAWSVLGGAAKNIQYF,TGTGCCTGGAGTGTATTAGGAGGGGCGGCCAAAAACATTCAGTACTTC
NA,NA,TRBJ2-3,TRBV4-3,CASSQDFTGNTDTQYF,TGCGCCAGCAGCCAAGATTTCACAGGGAACACAGATACGCAGTATTTT
many,NA,TRBJ2-7,TRBV7-2,CASSLVAGLSSYEQYF,TGTGCCAGCAGCTTAGTGGCGGGCCTTAGCTCCTACGAGCAGTACTTC
NA,NA,TRBJ1-4,TRBV4-1,CASSQGPRSERIGEKLFF,TGCGCCAGCAGCCAAGGACCCAGGTCCGAACGTATTGGTGAAAAACTGTTTTTT
many,TRBD2,TRBJ2-7,TRBV10-2,CASRTSGGGYEQYF,TGCGCCAGCAGAACGAGCGGGGGTGGCTACGAGCAGTACTTC
large,TRBD1,TRBJ2-3,TRBV2,CASNYGTGGTDTQYF,TGTGCCAGCAACTATGGGACAGGGGGCACAGATACGCAGTATTTT
few,NA,TRBJ1-2,TRBV19,CASSILAGQGGYTF,TGTGCCAGTAGTATATTGGCAGGCCAAGGGGGCTACACCTTC
NA,NA,TRBJ1-2,TRBV3-1,CASSQDLLGGVRGYTF,TGTGCCAGCAGCCAAGATTTACTTGGGGGCGTGCGGGGCTACACCTTC
many,NA,TRBJ2-1,TRBV15,CATSREEWSYNEQFF,TGTGCCACCAGCCGAGAGGAATGGTCGTACAATGAGCAGTTCTTC
many,NA,TRBJ2-7,TRBV6-2/TRBV6-3,CASSHRDTFYEQYF,TGTGCCAGCAGTCACCGGGACACTTTCTACGAGCAGTACTTC
many,TRBD2,TRBJ2-3,TRBV20-1,CSATRGSGVDTQYF,TGCAGTGCTACCCGTGGTAGCGGGGTGGATACGCAGTATTTT
many,TRBD2,TRBJ2-7,TRBV28,CASSYDLGSGGSEQYF,TGTGCCAGCAGCTACGACCTCGGGAGCGGGGGGTCCGAGCAGTACTTC
NA,NA,TRBJ1-2,TRBV12-3/TRBV12-4,CASSAQQANYGYTF,TGTGCCAGCAGTGCCCAACAGGCTAACTATGGCTACACCTTC
NA,NA,TRBJ2-7,TRBV7-9,CASRGFYEQYF,TGTGCCAGCAGGGGGTTCTACGAGCAGTACTTC
NA,NA,TRBJ2-1,TRBV20-1,CSASKGFNEQFF,TGCAGTGCTAGTAAGGGCTTCAATGAGCAGTTCTTC
NA,NA,TRBJ1-2,TRBV12-3/TRBV12-4,CASSSSPTVGGYTF,TGTGCCAGCAGTTCGTCCCCCACAGTCGGAGGCTACACCTTC